This TCR beta chain was obtained from a study of OX40 agonist ivuxolimab in advanced cancers. Assay: immunoSEQ multiplex PCR; the TCRdb copy retains only in-frame clones and omits some. The data show 55,000 to 65,000 clones, 84% seen once. Germline CDR1 and CDR2: SGHTA and FQGNSA. The CDR3 spans 15 amino acids, including both terminal residues. This clone came up a few times. The limits of the CDR3 on the DNA are not certain, so only TCRdb's listed CDR3 is given. Sequenced material: CD4+ or CD8+ T cells sorted from blood, taken in a trial of the OX40 agonist ivuxolimab. This chain connects TRBV7-2 to TRBJ2-1; TRBD2 is taken as the D call from the table, unchecked against the DNA. This receptor was obtained from an adult with an advanced solid tumor such as melanoma, head and neck, liver or kidney cancer. The CDR3 loop is CASSLDVAGGTGWFF.